This T cell receptor beta chain was documented in a study of identical twins. This clonotype is medium-sized (0.01 to 0.1%) within its sample. TCRdb recomputed calls from the 5' RACE reads with MiXCR, one row per CDR3 protein. The sample carries about 340,000 distinct CDR3 sequences, 9% to 15% recorded once. This CDR3 comprises 12 residues. V lost 5 bases and J lost 7, with 9 bases in between. The same data also contributed to another study, on yellow fever vaccine responses in identical twins.

This receptor was taken from a young woman in good health. The chain is built from TRBV12-3 or TRBV12-4 and TRBJ1-5; weak D call: TRBD1 (6 bases). Sequenced: CD8+ T cells sorted from blood. The CDR3 bases are TGTGCCAGCAGTATACAGGGACAGCCCCAGCATTTT. Amino acids: CASSIQGQPQHF.